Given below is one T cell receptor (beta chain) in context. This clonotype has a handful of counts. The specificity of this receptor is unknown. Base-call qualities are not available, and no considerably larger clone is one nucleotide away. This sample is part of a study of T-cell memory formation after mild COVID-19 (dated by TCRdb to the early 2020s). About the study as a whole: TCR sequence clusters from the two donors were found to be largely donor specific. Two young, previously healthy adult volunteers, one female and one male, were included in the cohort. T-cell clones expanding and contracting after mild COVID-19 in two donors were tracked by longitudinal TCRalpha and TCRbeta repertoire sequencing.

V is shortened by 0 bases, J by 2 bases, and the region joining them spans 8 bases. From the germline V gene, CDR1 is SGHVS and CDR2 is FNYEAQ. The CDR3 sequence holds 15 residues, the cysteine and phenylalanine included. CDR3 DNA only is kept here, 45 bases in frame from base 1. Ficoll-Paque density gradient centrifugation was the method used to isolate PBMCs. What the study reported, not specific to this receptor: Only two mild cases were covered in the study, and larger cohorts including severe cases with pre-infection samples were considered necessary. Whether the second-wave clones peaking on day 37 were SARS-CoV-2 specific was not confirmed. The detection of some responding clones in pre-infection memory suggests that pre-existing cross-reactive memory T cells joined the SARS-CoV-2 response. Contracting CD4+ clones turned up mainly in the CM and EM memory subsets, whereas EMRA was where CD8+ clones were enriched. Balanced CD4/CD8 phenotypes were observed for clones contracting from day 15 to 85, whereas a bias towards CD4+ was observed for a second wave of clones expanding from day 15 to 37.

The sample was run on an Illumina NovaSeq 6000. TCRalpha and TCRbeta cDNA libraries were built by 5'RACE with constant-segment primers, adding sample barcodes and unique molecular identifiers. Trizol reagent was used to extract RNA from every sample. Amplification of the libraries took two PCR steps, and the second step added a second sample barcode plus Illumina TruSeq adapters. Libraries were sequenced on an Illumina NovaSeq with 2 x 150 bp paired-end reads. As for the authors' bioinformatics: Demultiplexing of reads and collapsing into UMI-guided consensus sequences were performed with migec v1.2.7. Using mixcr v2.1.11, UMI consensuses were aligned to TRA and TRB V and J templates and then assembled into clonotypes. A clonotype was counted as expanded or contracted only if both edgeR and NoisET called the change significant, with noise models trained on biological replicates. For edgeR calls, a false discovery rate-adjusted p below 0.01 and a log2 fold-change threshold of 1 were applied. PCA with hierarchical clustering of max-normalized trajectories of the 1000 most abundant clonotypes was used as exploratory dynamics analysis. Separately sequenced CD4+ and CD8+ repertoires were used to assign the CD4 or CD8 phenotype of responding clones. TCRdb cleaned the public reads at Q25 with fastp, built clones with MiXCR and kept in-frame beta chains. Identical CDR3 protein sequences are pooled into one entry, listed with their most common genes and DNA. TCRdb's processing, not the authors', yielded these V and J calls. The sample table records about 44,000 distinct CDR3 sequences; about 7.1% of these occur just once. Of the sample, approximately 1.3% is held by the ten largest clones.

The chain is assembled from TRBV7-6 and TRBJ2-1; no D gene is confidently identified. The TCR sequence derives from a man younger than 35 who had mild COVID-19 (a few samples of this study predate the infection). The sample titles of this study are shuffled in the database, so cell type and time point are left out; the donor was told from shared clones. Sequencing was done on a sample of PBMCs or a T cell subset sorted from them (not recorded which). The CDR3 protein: CASSLALVPYNEQFF. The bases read TGTGCCAGCAGCTTAGCGTTGGTTCCCTACAATGAGCAGTTCTTC.